The rows below give T cell receptor beta chains drawn from one sample of a study of T-cell reconstitution after alpha-beta-depleted transplantation in children. Each CDR3 protein is one row after TCRdb ran MiXCR on the PCR reads. The sample records 550,000 to 800,000 distinct CDR3 sequences, around 12% being singletons. Here the sequenced sample was PBMCs, taken before TCRalphabeta/CD19-depleted stem cell transplant. The receptors come from a girl aged 2 to 9 with congenital amegakaryocytic thrombocytopenia, due to receive a stem cell transplant. The CDR3 runs from the conserved cysteine through the conserved F or W. Each record gives: clone size, J gene, V gene, D gene, CDR3 protein, CDR3 DNA. A D gene is named only where the DNA matches it firmly. Clone sizes are given selectively: once, few, many, or a class where the clone is expanded.

>-|TRBJ2-1|TRBV18|-
CASSPGLVGNYEQFF
TGTGCCAGCTCACCAGGGCTAGTGGGAAACTATGAGCAGTTCTTC
>-|TRBJ1-1|TRBV12-3/TRBV12-4|-
CASSFGTRTFF
TGTGCCAGCAGTTTCGGGACAAGGACTTTCTTT
>many|TRBJ2-5|TRBV5-1|TRBD1
CASSGGQGWETQYF
TGCGCCAGCAGCGGAGGACAGGGTTGGGAGACCCAGTACTTC
>-|TRBJ1-2|TRBV5-1|TRBD1
CASSSEGQGAGGYGYTF
TGCGCCAGCAGCTCGGAAGGACAGGGCGCTGGGGGTTATGGCTACACCTTC
>many|TRBJ2-7|TRBV29-1|TRBD2
CSVESGGPYEQYF
TGCAGCGTTGAAAGCGGGGGACCCTACGAGCAGTACTTC
>many|TRBJ2-3|TRBV20-1|TRBD1
CSAQRPGQGVSDTQYF
TGCAGTGCTCAGAGACCAGGACAGGGGGTATCAGATACGCAGTATTTT
>-|TRBJ1-2|TRBV5-1|TRBD1
CASNPTGALNYGYTF
TGCGCCAGCAACCCGACAGGGGCCCTTAACTATGGCTACACCTTC
>-|TRBJ2-2|TRBV5-1|TRBD2
CASRSPGLAVTGELFF
TGCGCCAGCAGGTCTCCGGGACTAGCGGTAACCGGGGAGCTGTTTTTT
>many|TRBJ1-1|TRBV20-1|-
CSASKGTEAFF
TGCAGTGCTAGCAAAGGCACTGAAGCTTTCTTT
>few|TRBJ2-3|TRBV20-1|TRBD1
CSADGTEGDTQYF
TGCAGTGCCGACGGGACAGAAGGAGATACGCAGTATTTT
>few|TRBJ1-2|TRBV5-1|TRBD1
CASAPRGDYGYTF
TGCGCCAGCGCCCCCAGGGGGGACTATGGCTACACCTTC
>few|TRBJ2-1|TRBV7-9|TRBD2
CASSPPPGLAQYNEQFF
TGTGCCAGCAGCCCACCCCCAGGACTAGCCCAATACAATGAGCAGTTCTTC
>many|TRBJ2-1|TRBV11-2|-
CASSLLYHEQFF
TGTGCCAGCAGCTTATTATATCATGAGCAGTTCTTC
>many|TRBJ2-1|TRBV20-1|TRBD2
CSAISYLAEYNEQFF
TGCAGTGCCATCTCGTACCTAGCGGAATACAATGAGCAGTTCTTC
>many|TRBJ2-7|TRBV5-1|TRBD1
CASSIRTGDTYEQYF
TGCGCCAGCAGCATCCGGACAGGTGACACATACGAGCAGTACTTC
>-|TRBJ1-1|TRBV12-3/TRBV12-4|-
CASSPSRMSRAAFF
TGTGCCAGCAGTCCTTCAAGAATGTCTAGGGCGGCTTTCTTT
>many|TRBJ2-2|TRBV5-5|TRBD2
CASSYRLAENTGELFF
TGTGCCAGCAGCTATAGACTAGCGGAGAACACCGGGGAGCTGTTTTTT
>many|TRBJ2-1|TRBV7-9|TRBD2
CASSRGTGGYNEQFF
TGTGCCAGCAGTAGGGGGACGGGAGGGTACAATGAGCAGTTCTTC
>-|TRBJ2-1|TRBV29-1|TRBD1
CSVEVRTGGLLDEQFF
TGCAGCGTTGAAGTGCGAACAGGGGGCTTGTTGGATGAGCAGTTCTTC
>few|TRBJ2-5|TRBV20-1|TRBD2
CSAQLAGEETQYF
TGCAGTGCCCAGCTAGCGGGAGAAGAGACCCAGTACTTC
>-|TRBJ1-1|TRBV5-1|TRBD1
CASSTDRGAEAFF
TGCGCCAGCAGCACGGACAGGGGCGCTGAAGCTTTCTTT
>few|TRBJ2-3|TRBV20-1|-
CSANQGTRSTDTQYF
TGCAGTGCTAATCAGGGAACACGAAGCACAGATACGCAGTATTTT
>many|TRBJ1-1|TRBV12-3/TRBV12-4|-
CASSFVFPEAFF
TGTGCCAGCAGTTTCGTGTTCCCTGAAGCTTTCTTT
>-|TRBJ1-3|TRBV11-1|-
CASSLYWPGRSSGNTIYF
TGTGCCAGCAGCTTATATTGGCCCGGCAGGAGCTCTGGAAACACCATATATTTT
>few|TRBJ2-5|TRBV5-1|-
CASRSLPATQETQYF
TGCGCCAGCAGATCCCTCCCAGCGACCCAAGAGACCCAGTACTTC
>-|TRBJ2-3|TRBV20-1|TRBD1
CSAQPDRGRSTDTQYF
TGCAGTGCCCAACCCGACAGGGGAAGAAGCACAGATACGCAGTATTTT
>many|TRBJ2-5|TRBV12-3/TRBV12-4|TRBD1
CASSKTGVGETQYF
TGTGCCAGCAGTAAGACAGGGGTGGGAGAGACCCAGTACTTC
>-|TRBJ1-5|TRBV20-1|TRBD1
CSARGAKGARQPQHF
TGCAGTGCTAGAGGCGCTAAGGGGGCGAGGCAGCCCCAGCATTTT
>many|TRBJ1-1|TRBV4-1|-
CASSPLLGDTEAFF
TGCGCCAGCAGCCCGCTCCTGGGGGACACTGAAGCTTTCTTT
>-|TRBJ2-7|TRBV2|-
CASKSNSNYYEQYF
TGTGCCAGCAAAAGTAACAGCAACTACTACGAGCAGTACTTC
>few|TRBJ1-4|TRBV28|-
CASSPLLLTTNEKLFF
TGTGCCAGCAGTCCGCTCCTATTAACAACTAATGAAAAACTGTTTTTT
>-|TRBJ2-5|TRBV7-9|-
CASSPVRGVQETQYF
TGTGCCAGCAGCCCAGTCCGGGGAGTACAAGAGACCCAGTACTTC
>-|TRBJ2-2|TRBV28|TRBD1
CASSAFGQGNGELFF
TGTGCCAGCAGTGCCTTCGGACAGGGGAACGGGGAGCTGTTTTTT
>few|TRBJ2-3|TRBV12-5|-
CASGLVLVRVSTDTQYF
TGTGCTAGTGGTTTGGTACTTGTTCGGGTTAGCACAGATACGCAGTATTTT
>many|TRBJ2-7|TRBV28|-
CASSISPLDEQYF
TGTGCCAGCAGCATAAGCCCGTTAGACGAGCAGTACTTC
>-|TRBJ2-7|TRBV20-1|-
CSARFSTASGGYEQYF
TGCAGTGCTAGGTTTTCGACAGCGTCGGGTGGATACGAGCAGTACTTC
>many|TRBJ1-1|TRBV7-2|-
CASSLAAYGNTEAFF
TGTGCCAGCAGCTTAGCGGCGTACGGGAACACTGAAGCTTTCTTT
>few|TRBJ2-5|TRBV7-9|TRBD2
CASRARGSETQYF
TGTGCCAGCAGAGCCCGCGGGAGTGAGACCCAGTACTTC
>many|TRBJ1-2|TRBV7-6|-
CASSLGNSNYGYTF
TGTGCCAGCAGCTTAGGCAACTCTAACTATGGCTACACCTTC
>few|TRBJ1-1|TRBV27|TRBD1
CASSSDRDFSEAFF
TGTGCCAGCAGTTCCGACAGGGACTTCTCTGAAGCTTTCTTT
>-|TRBJ2-7|TRBV6-1|-
CASSRLGSSYEQYF
TGTGCCAGCAGTCGACTGGGAAGCTCCTACGAGCAGTACTTC
>many|TRBJ1-5|TRBV29-1|-
CSGGDPNQPQHF
TGCAGCGGCGGAGACCCCAATCAGCCCCAGCATTTT
>many|TRBJ1-1|TRBV6-2/TRBV6-3|-
CASSRSYPDGRNTEAFF
TGTGCCAGCAGTCGATCTTACCCGGACGGGAGGAACACTGAAGCTTTCTTT
>many|TRBJ2-1|TRBV5-1|TRBD2
CASTSGGNEQFF
TGCGCCAGTACTAGCGGGGGCAATGAGCAGTTCTTC
>few|TRBJ2-1|TRBV7-3|-
CASSLDYSPYNEQFF
TGTGCCAGCAGCTTAGACTACTCTCCGTACAATGAGCAGTTCTTC
>-|TRBJ2-1|TRBV6-1|TRBD1
CASEAGQGADEQFF
TGTGCCAGCGAGGCCGGACAGGGGGCTGATGAGCAGTTCTTC
>many|TRBJ2-3|TRBV20-1|TRBD2
CSAILAGGGDTQYF
TGCAGTGCTATCCTGGCGGGAGGGGGGGATACGCAGTATTTT
>many|TRBJ2-3|TRBV20-1|TRBD2
CSARLAGVDTQYF
TGCAGTGCTAGACTAGCGGGTGTAGATACGCAGTATTTT
>-|TRBJ2-3|TRBV5-8|-
CASRDGTTPGDTQYF
TGTGCCAGCAGAGACGGAACTACCCCCGGCGATACGCAGTATTTT
>-|TRBJ1-2|TRBV5-1|TRBD1
CASSFTGVDNYGYTF
TGCGCCAGCAGCTTCACAGGGGTTGACAACTATGGCTACACCTTC
>many|TRBJ2-5|TRBV18|TRBD2
CASSPLILLAGGETQYF
TGTGCCAGCTCACCACTAATCCTACTAGCGGGAGGCGAGACCCAGTACTTC
>many|TRBJ2-5|TRBV10-3|-
CAISAEQGQETQYF
TGTGCCATCAGTGCCGAACAGGGCCAAGAGACCCAGTACTTC
>many|TRBJ2-5|TRBV20-1|-
CSAFQILSRETQYF
TGCAGTGCTTTTCAAATCCTTTCGAGAGAGACCCAGTACTTC